These 24 T cell receptor beta chains share one sample of origin, sequenced in a study of beta chain features in type 1 diabetes. Points from the study as a whole: A moderate, significant TCRB CDR3 shortening appeared in type 1 diabetes across four CD4+ subsets.

These receptors' targets are unknown. Sequencing targeted expressed TCRB transcripts, as all isolated RNA had been reverse transcribed. TCRdb's table, derived via immunoSEQ multiplex PCR, lists solely in-frame clones and lacks some. The table lists a few hundred thousand clones, 16% of them singletons. Material for sequencing was naive CD4+ T cells from blood. The receptor source for this set is a man aged 30 to 45 with type 1 diabetes.

V usage is TRBV28 and J usage is TRBJ2-5, with D unclear. The CDR3 totals 13 residues. Per germline, CDR1 MDHEN and CDR2 SYDVKM. Trimming removed 5 bases from V and 2 bases from J, with 9 bases in between. The DNA for the CDR3 is TGTGCCAGCAGTCCCCAGAATCAAGAGACCCAGTACTTC. It yields the protein CASSPQNQETQYF.

J is TRBJ1-2 and V is TRBV14; D remains ambiguous. Trimming took 2 bases from V and 8 from J, leaving 12 bases between them. CDR3 size: 13 residues. Germline loops: CDR1 SGHDN, CDR2 FVKESK. The DNA of the CDR3 is TGTGCCAGCAGCCAAAACGCCCCGGGGGGCTACACCTTC. Protein sequence: CASSQNAPGGYTF.

V gene TRBV29-1 combines with J gene TRBJ2-3; D unresolved. V shed 2 bases and J shed 14 bases, with 11 bases lying between them. The CDR3 consists of 10 residues. Germline V gene lookup returns CDR1 SQVTM and CDR2 ANQGSEA. The CDR3 DNA reads TGCAGCGTTGAACGGAACCCCCCGTATTTT. Amino acid sequence: CSVERNPPYF.

The V and J genes are TRBV4-2 and TRBJ2-1, with D possibly being TRBD1 (6 bases). Trimming removed 4 bases from V and 0 bases from J, with 16 bases in between. There are 17 residues in the CDR3. In germline, CDR1 is LGHNA, CDR2 YNFKEQ. The CDR3 nucleotides read TGTGCCAGCAGCCTCCGGCACAGGGAGAGCTCCTACAATGAGCAGTTCTTC. Its protein product is CASSLRHRESSYNEQFF.

This chain links TRBV29-1 with TRBJ1-1; the match to TRBD1 covers 7 bases. There are 14 residues in the CDR3. V shed 6 bases, J shed 4 bases, and the junction held 11 bases outside the gene matches. Germline V gene data show CDR1 as SQVTM and CDR2 as ANQGSEA. Here the CDR3 reads CSVRRDSSSTEAFF. The DNA for the CDR3 is TGCAGCGTCCGTCGGGACAGTTCTTCCACTGAAGCTTTCTTT.

This clone was observed a handful of times. The CDR3 DNA reads TGTGCCAGCAGCGTGGGGACGGATCAAGAGACCCAGTACTTC. Protein: CASSVGTDQETQYF. The V call is TRBV9, the J call TRBJ2-5; D may match TRBD1 or TRBD2 (5 bases each). V was pared by 2 bases and J by 2 bases, with 10 bases between. There are 14 residues in the CDR3. Germline CDR1 and CDR2: SGDLS and YYNGEE. Looking up the rest from reference TRBV9 and TRBJ2-5 gives the full variable domain: DSGVTQTPKHLITATGQRVTLRCSPRSGDLSVYWYQQSLDQGLQFLIQYYNGEERAKGNILERFSAQQFPDLHSELNLSSLELGDSALYFCASSVGTDQETQYFGPGTRLLVL.

This clone has only a few counts. This chain links TRBV29-1 with TRBJ2-2; no clear D gene. The germline V and J ends were trimmed by 5 bases and 1 base, with 8 bases remaining between them. The germline gives CDR1 SQVTM, CDR2 ANQGSEA. The CDR3 sequence is 13 residues long. The CDR3: CSVHLKNTGELFF. CDR3 in DNA: TGCAGCGTTCATCTCAAGAACACCGGGGAGCTGTTTTTT.

The V and J genes are TRBV30 and TRBJ2-5; TRBD2 might be the D (6 bases). Trimming removed 2 bases at V and 2 bases at J, with 12 bases between. Germline V lookup: CDR1 GTSNPN, CDR2 SVGIG (reference sequence). The CDR3 extends over 14 amino acids. CDR3 protein: CAWSRLALQETQYF. For the CDR3, the DNA is TGTGCCTGGAGTAGGCTAGCGTTACAAGAGACCCAGTACTTC.

The genes are TRBV29-1 and TRBJ2-3, with D perhaps assigned TRBD1 or TRBD2 (5 bases each). Trimming shortened V by 5 bases and J by 4 bases, and 16 bases separated the two germline ends. The CDR3 runs 14 residues. Germline V gene lookup returns CDR1 SQVTM and CDR2 ANQGSEA. In DNA form, the CDR3 reads TGCAGCGTTTTGGGGTTCCGGGGCCCAGATACGCAGTATTTT. Amino acid sequence: CSVLGFRGPDTQYF.

This clone occurred a few times. The CDR3 DNA reads TGTGCCAGCAGTCAGAATTATCAGCCCCAGCATTTT. Protein sequence: CASSQNYQPQHF. V gene TRBV2 combines with J gene TRBJ1-5; no firm D call. The germline CDR1 and CDR2 sequences are SNHLY and FYNNEI. The V and J ends lost 5 bases and 5 bases respectively, with 7 bases between them. This CDR3 spans 12 amino acids.

The J gene is TRBJ2-7, the V gene TRBV2; tentatively, D is TRBD1 (5 bases). This CDR3 is 12 amino acids long. Trimming took off 6 bases at V and 1 base at J, with 7 bases between the two ends. Germline assignment: CDR1 SNHLY and CDR2 FYNNEI. CDR3 residues: CASRDTSYEQYF. The CDR3 nucleotides read TGTGCCAGCAGGGACACTTCCTACGAGCAGTACTTC.

This clone was observed a few times. The chain combines TRBV11-2 with TRBJ2-3, with TRBD2 identical over 11 bases. Germline-derived CDR1 and CDR2 are SGHAT and FQNNGV. The V and J ends lost 9 bases and 1 base, in that order; junction bases with no gene match: 6. CDR3 length: 15 residues. The CDR3, as DNA: TGTGCCAGTGGTAGCGGGAGGGCCGGCACAGATACGCAGTATTTT. Residues: CASGSGRAGTDTQYF.

This clone was detected a few times. The chain recombines TRBV30 with TRBJ2-7, with a possible D match to TRBD2 (5 bases). The germline V gene has CDR1 GTSNPN and CDR2 SVGIG (reference sequence). The CDR3 runs 12 residues. V was cut by 0 bases and J by 7 bases, with 10 bases left in between. The CDR3 is CAWSVLSGEQYF. The DNA of the CDR3 is TGTGCCTGGAGTGTACTGTCGGGGGAGCAGTACTTC.

This clone was seen only a few times. This chain uses TRBV27 with TRBJ2-5; D is possibly TRBD1 or TRBD2 (6 bases each). The CDR3 has 13 amino acids. Germline CDR1 reads MNHEY; CDR2 reads SMNVEV (reference sequence). Trimming cost V 2 bases and J 6 bases, with 10 bases left between them. The CDR3 loop is CASSLGGQQTQYF. The CDR3 coding sequence is TGTGCCAGCAGTTTAGGGGGGCAACAGACCCAGTACTTC.

The V gene is TRBV9, the J gene TRBJ2-5, with TRBD1 identical over 9 bases. J gave up 5 bases and V 3 bases, and 11 bases lay outside the gene matches. Germline CDR1 and CDR2: SGDLS and YYNGEE. The CDR3 runs to 16 residues. The CDR3 DNA is TGTGCCAGCAGCGCCGTCCCGGGACAGGGTCACGAGACCCAGTACTTC. This encodes CASSAVPGQGHETQYF.

V gene TRBV28 combines with J gene TRBJ2-5, with TRBD2 identical over 11 bases. The CDR3 extends over 15 amino acids. V was clipped by 4 bases and J by 4 bases; unmatched bases: 5. The germline V gene has CDR1 MDHEN and CDR2 SYDVKM. The CDR3 region has the DNA TGTGCCAGCAGTTCCGGGACTAGCGGCAGAGAGACCCAGTACTTC. Its translation: CASSSGTSGRETQYF.

The rearrangement links TRBV6-6 to TRBJ1-2; TRBD1 agrees at 8 bases. The CDR3 has 12 amino acids. V shed 2 bases, J shed 11 bases, and the junction held 4 bases outside the gene matches. The germline gives CDR1 MNHNY, CDR2 SVGAGI (reference sequence). The CDR3 loop is CASSYGTGSYTF. CDR3 nucleotides: TGTGCCAGCAGTTACGGGACAGGTTCATACACCTTC.

This chain links TRBV6-4 with TRBJ1-2; no definite D call. Between the trimmed V and J ends, which lost 2 bases and 11 bases, there was a span of 9 bases. The CDR3 contains 11 residues. Germline V gene sequence: CDR1 MRHNA, CDR2 SNTAGT. CDR3: CASSDPRRYTF. Here the CDR3 DNA reads TGTGCCAGCAGTGACCCCCGAAGGTACACCTTC.

The V call is TRBV28, the J call TRBJ2-1; D remains ambiguous. This CDR3 has 16 residues. Trimming left V 5 bases short and J 6 bases short, with 20 bases between. Germline loops: CDR1 MDHEN, CDR2 SYDVKM. CDR3 DNA: TGTGCCAGCAGTCCGCCGGTGTTGCCCCGGCCCAATGAGCAGTTCTTC. Protein sequence: CASSPPVLPRPNEQFF.

This clone was seen a handful of times. This sequence joins TRBV7-2 and TRBJ1-1; D perhaps matches TRBD1 (5 bases). Germline values: CDR1 SGHTA, CDR2 FQGNSA. This CDR3 contains 13 residues. Trimming removed 2 bases at V and 1 base at J, with 5 bases between. CDR3 nucleotide sequence: TGTGCCAGCAGCTTAAGGGGGAACACTGAAGCTTTCTTT. The encoded protein is CASSLRGNTEAFF.

The rearrangement uses TRBV28 and TRBJ2-5; D possibly corresponds to TRBD1 (5 bases). This CDR3 has 15 amino acids. With 3 bases removed from V and 5 bases from J, the gap between germline ends came to 16 bases. Germline CDR1 reads MDHEN; CDR2 reads SYDVKM. The CDR3 region is CASSFLQGSVETQYF. The CDR3 bases are TGTGCCAGCAGTTTTCTCCAGGGCTCTGTGGAGACCCAGTACTTC.

About this clone: A read error may produce the germline difference seen at one junction end. This chain joins TRBV7-7 and TRBJ1-3; possibly TRBD1 for D (6 bases). This CDR3 has 14 residues. Germline CDR1 is SSHAT and CDR2 is FNYEAQ (reference sequence). The CDR3 nucleotides are TGTGCTAGCAGCTCCGGACAGCCTGGAAACACCATATATTTT. It is translated as CASSSGQPGNTIYF.

This clone occurred a few times. This chain links TRBV9 with TRBJ2-1; 7 nucleotides align to TRBD2. From germline, CDR1 is SGDLS and CDR2 YYNGEE. The J segment lost 9 bases and the V segment lost 4 bases, leaving 10 bases of the junction unmatched. The CDR3 loop spans 14 amino acids. This chain's CDR3 is CASSSQAQRGEQFF. CDR3 in DNA: TGTGCCAGCAGCTCCCAGGCCCAGCGGGGTGAGCAGTTCTTC.

This clone was observed a handful of times. The chain employs TRBV6-1 and TRBJ2-7; 8 bases align to TRBD2. V was pared by 1 base and J by 5 bases, with 13 bases of the junction left unmatched. Germline assignment: CDR1 MNHNS and CDR2 SASEGT. The CDR3 spans 17 residues. Here the CDR3 DNA reads TGTGCCAGCAGTGAAGGACCCGGGTTAGCGGGAAGACACGAGCAGTACTTC. Translation gives CASSEGPGLAGRHEQYF.